These 14 T cell receptor beta chains originate from one sample sequenced in a study of T-cell reconstitution after alpha-beta-depleted transplantation in children. TCRbeta library construction was performed incorporating unique molecular identifiers. MiXCR, applied by TCRdb to the PCR reads, yields one record per CDR3 protein. The sample records 250,000 to 400,000 distinct CDR3 sequences, about a quarter being singletons. Sequenced here: PBMCs, mostly from graft donor cells, sampled 180 days after TCRalphabeta/CD19-depleted stem cell transplant. All receptors derive from a male patient aged 5 to 17 who had a stem cell transplant for acute lymphoblastic leukemia, so the T cells may come from the graft donor.

CDR3 region: CASSLAVPEQYF. In DNA, the CDR3 is TGTGCCAGCAGCTTAGCCGTCCCCGAGCAGTACTTC. The chain couples TRBV7-6 to TRBJ2-7; D uncertain. The CDR3 is 12 amino acids. The germline CDR1 and CDR2 sequences are SGHVS and FNYEAQ. Trimming left V 0 bases short and J 6 bases short, with 6 bases between.

This clonotype was picked up a small number of times. This chain joins TRBV7-3 and TRBJ1-4; possible D gene TRBD1, 6 bases. CDR3 length: 15 amino acids. CDR1 is SGHTA, CDR2 FQGTGA, per germline. V was pared by 2 bases and J by 3 bases, with 10 bases between. The CDR3 region is CASSLRGGSNEKLFF. CDR3 sequence (DNA): TGTGCCAGCAGCTTACGTGGGGGCTCTAATGAAAAACTGTTTTTT.

The J gene is TRBJ2-7, the V gene TRBV9; 8 bases align to TRBD2. CDR3 length: 16 residues. V was pared by 3 bases and J by 2 bases, with 10 bases of the junction left unmatched. Germline-derived CDR1 and CDR2 are SGDLS and YYNGEE. This CDR3 is CASSALGLAGTYEQYF. The CDR3 region has the DNA TGTGCCAGCAGCGCCCTTGGACTAGCAGGGACCTACGAGCAGTACTTC.

The chain joins TRBV5-1 to TRBJ2-5; D unclear. The CDR3 sequence is 14 residues long. Trimming took off 0 bases at V and 4 bases at J, with 10 bases between the two ends. CDR1 and CDR2 (germline): SGHRS, YFSETQ. The CDR3 nucleotides read TGCGCCAGCAGCTTGGTTATACCTGGAGAGACCCAGTACTTC. As protein: CASSLVIPGETQYF.

This clonotype was found many times. This rearrangement joins TRBV7-2 to TRBJ1-3; D is unclear. V shed 2 bases and J shed 1 base, with 9 bases lying between them. The germline CDR1 and CDR2 sequences are SGHTA and FQGNSA. The CDR3 runs to 15 residues. CDR3 sequence: CASSLIGRSGNTIYF. DNA for the CDR3: TGTGCCAGCAGCTTAATTGGCCGGTCTGGAAACACCATATATTTT.

This chain links TRBV9 with TRBJ1-2; D is undetermined. Between the trimmed V and J ends, which lost 0 bases and 8 bases, there was a span of 8 bases. This CDR3 comprises 12 residues. Germline CDR1 reads SGDLS; CDR2 reads YYNGEE. This chain's CDR3 is CASSVGTAGYTF. Here the CDR3 DNA reads TGTGCCAGCAGCGTAGGTACGGCGGGCTACACCTTC.

The chain carries TRBV7-9 and TRBJ2-7, with 10 bases identical to TRBD2. The CDR3 is 16 residues long. Losses at the gene ends were 5 bases for V and 6 bases for J; bases not matched to a gene: 13. Germline V gene sequence: CDR1 SEHNR, CDR2 FQNEAQ (reference sequence). This chain's CDR3 is CASSRRAGLATGEQYF. CDR3 DNA sequence: TGTGCCAGCAGCAGAAGGGCGGGACTAGCGACGGGCGAGCAGTACTTC.

This clonotype was counted a few times. The chain employs TRBV29-1 and TRBJ2-7; 10 bases fit TRBD2. V lost 3 bases and J lost 4; bases outside the gene matches: 9. This CDR3 has 15 residues. The germline V gene has CDR1 SQVTM and CDR2 ANQGSEA. The CDR3: CSVEEREGRLYEQYF. The CDR3 DNA reads TGCAGCGTTGAGGAGCGGGAGGGCCGCCTTTACGAGCAGTACTTC.

This clonotype occurred a few times. The chain has TRBV7-9 and TRBJ1-2; D gene unclear. There are 13 residues in the CDR3. Trimming stripped 5 bases from V and 8 bases from J, with 15 bases between. Germline CDR1 and CDR2: SEHNR and FQNEAQ (reference sequence). The CDR3 sequence: CASSREGPKGYTF. The CDR3 DNA reads TGTGCCAGCAGCCGCGAGGGCCCGAAGGGCTACACCTTC.

This clonotype was counted between two and nine times. This chain joins TRBV5-1 and TRBJ1-4; TRBD1 aligns across 10 bases. The CDR3 totals 16 residues. CDR1 is SGHRS, CDR2 YFSETQ, per germline. V lost 1 base and J lost 8; bases outside the gene matches: 8. The CDR3 region is CASSLPGTGDSEKLFF. The CDR3 DNA reads TGCGCCAGCAGCTTGCCCGGGACAGGGGATTCCGAAAAACTGTTTTTT.

This clonotype occurred a few times. The V and J genes are TRBV7-6 and TRBJ1-5; TRBD1 matches at 8 bases. The CDR3 spans 15 residues. Unmatched junction bases numbered 10, after V lost 5 bases and J lost 7 bases. Looked up from germline, CDR1 is SGHVS and CDR2 is FNYEAQ. CDR3: CASSQRQGSGQPQHF. The CDR3 nucleotides are TGTGCCAGCAGCCAAAGACAGGGGAGCGGGCAGCCCCAGCATTTT.

This clonotype was seen more than once but under ten times. The chain joins TRBV5-1 to TRBJ2-1, with a weak D call TRBD1 (6 bases). Trimming took off 4 bases at V and 7 bases at J, with 24 bases between the two ends. Germline values: CDR1 SGHRS, CDR2 YFSETQ. The CDR3 runs to 17 residues. CDR3: CASSRTAPGHGANEQFF. CDR3 bases: TGCGCCAGCAGCAGAACCGCCCCGGGACACGGGGCTAATGAGCAGTTCTTC.

This chain uses TRBV20-1 with TRBJ2-7; maybe TRBD2 (5 bases). The CDR3 runs 13 residues. CDR1 and CDR2 (germline): DFQATT, SNEGSKA (reference sequence). V was pared by 3 bases and J by 0 bases, with 9 bases between. CDR3 in amino acids: CSASSDYSYEQYF. The DNA of the CDR3 is TGCAGTGCTAGTAGCGACTACTCCTACGAGCAGTACTTC.

This sequence joins TRBV12-3 or TRBV12-4 and TRBJ1-1; weak D call: TRBD1 (5 bases). The CDR3 length is 15 residues. Deletions cut 6 bases from V and 2 bases from J, with 16 bases between. CDR3: CASRGVGKQNTEAFF. CDR3 bases: TGTGCCAGCAGGGGGGTGGGAAAGCAAAACACTGAAGCTTTCTTT.